This T cell receptor beta chain was identified in a study of T cells in Graves' hyperthyroidism and ophthalmopathy. Findings of the study overall: Most expanded thyroid clonotypes above 0.001 also appeared in blood.

The PBMCs were taken from approximately 11 ml of fresh peripheral blood. This clonotype was counted at least ten times. Its antigen remains unidentified. Amplification of TCR beta CDR3 regions was performed using RNA transcripts as template. The primer set for the first-round RT-PCR of the TCR CDR3 was HTBI. TCRdb reprocessed the multiplex PCR reads with MiXCR, giving one entry per CDR3 protein. Of 450,000 to 600,000 distinct CDR3 sequences detected, approximately 20% appear once; the ten largest clones hold around 50%. The source is a man aged 35 to 55 with Graves' ophthalmopathy. The sample taken for sequencing was blood.

CDR3 sequence reads: CSASFTLQGRDNQPQHF. The CDR3 DNA reads TGCAGTGCCTCCTTCACCCTTCAGGGCAGGGACAATCAGCCCCAGCATTTT. V and J are TRBV20-1 and TRBJ1-5; weak D call: TRBD1 (5 bases). With 6 bases removed from V and 3 bases from J, the gap between germline ends came to 24 bases. This CDR3 region has 17 residues. Germline-derived CDR1 and CDR2 are DFQATT and SNEGSKA (reference sequence).